Listed below are T cell receptor beta chains from one sample, sequenced in a study of blood T cell repertoires in COVID-19. TCRdb keeps only in-frame clones here, not all; method: immunoSEQ multiplex PCR. The table includes about 24,000 clones, 86% detected once. The sequencing input was peripheral blood. These TCRs come from a human donor with active COVID-19. The donor label of this sample is uncertain. CDR3s include the opening cysteine and the closing phenylalanine or tryptophan. The D gene is left open where the match is weak.

. TRBJ1-6 TRBV3-1/TRBV3-2 CASSQGGENSPLHF TGTGCCAGCAGCCAGGGGGGGGAGAATTCACCCCTCCACTTT
TRBD1 TRBJ2-1 TRBV9 CASSATPGGGEQFF TGTGCCAGCAGCGCGACCCCAGGGGGCGGTGAGCAGTTCTTC
TRBD2 TRBJ2-3 TRBV13 CASSPRAGGPSTDTQYF TGTGCCAGCAGCCCGAGAGCGGGGGGGCCGTCCACAGATACGCAGTATTTT
. TRBJ2-7 TRBV5-6 CASSLVGEVGEQYF TGTGCCAGCAGCTTGGTAGGGGAAGTAGGCGAGCAGTACTTC
. TRBJ1-5 TRBV6-2/TRBV6-3 CASSYGQSNQPQHF TGTGCCAGCAGTTACGGTCAGAGCAATCAGCCCCAGCATTTT
TRBD2 TRBJ2-3 TRBV13 CASSSRFSGGAPDTQYF TGTGCCAGCAGCTCCCGATTTAGCGGGGGGGCCCCAGATACGCAGTATTTT
TRBD1 TRBJ2-5 TRBV5-1 CATPSDGQGSYRMPETQYF TGCGCCACCCCTAGTGACGGACAGGGGTCGTACAGGATGCCCGAGACCCAGTACTTC
TRBD2 TRBJ2-1 TRBV6-2/TRBV6-3 CASSYPLGLAGTYNEQFF TGTGCCAGCAGTTACCCTTTAGGACTAGCGGGGACCTACAATGAGCAGTTCTTC
TRBD1 TRBJ2-3 TRBV6-6 CASSYGTAHTDTQYF TGTGCCAGCAGTTACGGGACAGCCCACACAGATACGCAGTATTTT
TRBD1 TRBJ1-2 TRBV9 CASSASPGQGYGYTF TGTGCCAGCAGCGCATCACCGGGACAGGGCTATGGCTACACCTTC